This T cell receptor (beta chain) derives from a study of OX40 agonist ivuxolimab in advanced cancers. Overall study findings and caveats: Blood T cells, both CD4+ and CD8+, expanded clonally by week 6 at 0.1 to 3.0 mg/kg.

This CDR3 has 13 residues. The V end was cut by 3 bases, the J end by 0 bases, with 2 bases between. Germline V CDR1 and CDR2: MDHEN, SYDVKM. Comments on this clone: The antigen remains unidentified.

Method: immunoSEQ multiplex PCR; TCRdb's copy keeps in-frame clones and lacks some. Here the sample spans tens of thousands of clones, roughly nine tenths being singletons. V and J are TRBV28 and TRBJ2-2; D call uncertain. Sequences were derived from CD4+ or CD8+ T cells sorted from blood, sampled in a trial of the OX40 agonist ivuxolimab. The source is an adult with an advanced solid tumor such as melanoma, head and neck, liver or kidney cancer. The CDR3 here is CASSFSNTGELFF. Here the CDR3 DNA reads TGTGCCAGCAGTTTCTCGAACACCGGGGAGCTGTTTTTT.